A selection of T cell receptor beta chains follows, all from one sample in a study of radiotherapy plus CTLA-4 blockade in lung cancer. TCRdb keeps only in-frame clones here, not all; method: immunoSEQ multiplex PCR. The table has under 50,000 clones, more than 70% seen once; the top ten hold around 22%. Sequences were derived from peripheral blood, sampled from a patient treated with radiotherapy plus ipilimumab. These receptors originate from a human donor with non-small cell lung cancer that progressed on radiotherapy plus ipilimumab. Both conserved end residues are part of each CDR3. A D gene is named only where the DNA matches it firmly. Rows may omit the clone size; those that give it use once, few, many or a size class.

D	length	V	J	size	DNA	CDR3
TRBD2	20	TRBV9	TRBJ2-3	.	TGTGCCAGCAGCGCGGGACTAGCGGGGGGGCCGGACTATGACACAGATACGCAGTATTTT	CASSAGLAGGPDYDTDTQYF
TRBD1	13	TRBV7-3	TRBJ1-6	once	TGTGCCAGCAGCTATGACAGGGGTTCACCCCTCCACTTT	CASSYDRGSPLHF
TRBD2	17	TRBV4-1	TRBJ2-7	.	TGCGCCAGCAGCCCCTGGACTAGCGGGGGGCCAAGCAACGAGCAGTACTTC	CASSPWTSGGPSNEQYF
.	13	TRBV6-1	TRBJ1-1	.	TGTGCCAGCAGCCTTGGGCAGGACACTGAAGCTTTCTTT	CASSLGQDTEAFF
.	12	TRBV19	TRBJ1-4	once	TGTGCCAGTAGTTTGGGCAATGAAAAACTGTTTTTT	CASSLGNEKLFF
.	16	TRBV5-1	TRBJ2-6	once	TGCGCCAGCAGCGCACAGGTACTCTCTGGGGCCAACGTCCTGACTTTC	CASSAQVLSGANVLTF
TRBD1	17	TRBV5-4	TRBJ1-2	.	TGTGCCAGCAGCCCCGAGACAGGGGCTATTTCTTTGAATGGCTACACCTTC	CASSPETGAISLNGYTF
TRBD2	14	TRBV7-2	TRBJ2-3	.	TGTGCCAGCAGCTTTGGGGGGGGCACAGATACGCAGTATTTT	CASSFGGGTDTQYF
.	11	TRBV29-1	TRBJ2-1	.	TGCAGCGTGGGGACTTATAATGAGCAGTTCTTC	CSVGTYNEQFF
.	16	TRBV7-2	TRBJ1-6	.	TGTGCCAGCAGCCTAGATGGGGGGAATTTGGGGTCACCCCTCCACTTT	CASSLDGGNLGSPLHF
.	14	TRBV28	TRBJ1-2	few	TGTGCCAGCAGTTCAAGCCCTACAGGCCGGGGCTACACCTTC	CASSSSPTGRGYTF
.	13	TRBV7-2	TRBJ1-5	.	TGTGCCAGCAGCCCCAAAGCCGGGCAGCCCCAGCATTTT	CASSPKAGQPQHF
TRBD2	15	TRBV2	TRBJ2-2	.	TGTGCCAGCAGTAGACTAGCGACGAACACCGGGGAGCTGTTTTTT	CASSRLATNTGELFF
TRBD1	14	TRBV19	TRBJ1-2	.	TGTGCCAGTTGCACAGGGGGCGTAAGCTATGGCTACACCTTC	CASCTGGVSYGYTF
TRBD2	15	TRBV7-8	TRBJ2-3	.	TGTGCCAGCAGCTTACTAGCGGGCGGCACAGATACGCAGTATTTT	CASSLLAGGTDTQYF
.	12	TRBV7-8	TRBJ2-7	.	TGTGCCAGCAGCGGGGGACTTAACGAGCAGTACTTC	CASSGGLNEQYF
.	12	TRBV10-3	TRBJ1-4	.	TGTGCCATCAGTGAAGGGAGTGAAAAACTGTTTTTT	CAISEGSEKLFF
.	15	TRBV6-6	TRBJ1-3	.	TGTGCCAGCAGCCTGGAAGGGGGCTCTGGAAACACCATATATTTT	CASSLEGGSGNTIYF
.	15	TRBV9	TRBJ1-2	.	TGTGCCAGCAGCGTAGCAGGTGAAGCTAACTATGGCTACACCTTC	CASSVAGEANYGYTF
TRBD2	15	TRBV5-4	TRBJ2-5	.	TGTGCCAGCAGCTTGGCGACTAGCGGGCAAGAGACCCAGTACTTC	CASSLATSGQETQYF
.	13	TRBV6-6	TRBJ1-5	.	TGTGCCAGCAGTTACTCCTTTAAACAGCCCCAGCATTTT	CASSYSFKQPQHF
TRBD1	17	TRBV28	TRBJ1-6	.	TGTGCCAGCAGTTTATACGGGCCAGGGGGCCTTAATTCACCCCTCCACTTT	CASSLYGPGGLNSPLHF
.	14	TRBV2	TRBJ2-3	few	TGTGCCAGCAGGCCGGGTCTACCGACAGATACGCAGTATTTT	CASRPGLPTDTQYF
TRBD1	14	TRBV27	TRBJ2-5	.	TGTGCCAGTTCCGGACAGGGGGTTCGGGAGACCCAGTACTTC	CASSGQGVRETQYF
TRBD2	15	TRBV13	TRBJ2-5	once	TGTGCCAGCAGCTCGGGACTAGCATTTTCAGAGACCCAGTACTTC	CASSSGLAFSETQYF
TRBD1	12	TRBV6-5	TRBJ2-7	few	TGTGCCAGCAGCTCCGACAGGGCCGAGCAGTACTTC	CASSSDRAEQYF
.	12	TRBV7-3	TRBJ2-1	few	TGTGCCAGCAGCTTGGACTGGAATGAGCAGTTCTTC	CASSLDWNEQFF
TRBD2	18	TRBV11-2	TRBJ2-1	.	TGTGCCAGCAGCTTAGATCTGGGGTCGGGCGGGGGGGCCTTTGAGCAGTTCTTC	CASSLDLGSGGGAFEQFF
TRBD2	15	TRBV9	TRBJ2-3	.	TGTGCCAGCAGCGTAGACGGGGGGGGAGCAGATACGCAGTATTTT	CASSVDGGGADTQYF
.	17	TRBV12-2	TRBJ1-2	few	TGTGCAAGTCGCTTAGCGAAGCGGGACAGGAATGACTATGGCTACACCTTC	CASRLAKRDRNDYGYTF
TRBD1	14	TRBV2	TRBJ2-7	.	TGTGCCAGCAGTGGGACAGGGGAACCTCGAGGGCAGTACTTC	CASSGTGEPRGQYF
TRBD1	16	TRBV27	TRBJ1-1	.	TGTGCCAGCAGTCCCTCCTGGGGACAGGGGGTCTCTGAAGCTTTCTTT	CASSPSWGQGVSEAFF
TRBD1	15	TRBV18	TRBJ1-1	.	TGTGCCAGCTCACGTAACTCAGGGGGCGACACTGAAGCTTTCTTT	CASSRNSGGDTEAFF